This is a list of T cell receptor beta chains from one sample in a study of CD4+ T cells in melanoma. The method was immunoSEQ multiplex PCR; TCRdb's version includes in-frame clones alone and lacks a portion of them. The sample includes more than 12,000 clones, roughly two thirds of them seen just once. The sample was cells from a culture (not recorded whether cultured in vitro). The receptors shown here come from a human donor with melanoma. CDR3s include the opening cysteine and the closing phenylalanine or tryptophan. Each record gives: clone size, J gene, D gene, V gene, CDR3 protein, CDR3 DNA. D genes are given only for firm matches. Not every row has a clone size; where given, it reads once, few, many or a size class.

>.|TRBJ1-1|.|TRBV15
CATSRERHTNTEAFF
TGTGCCACCAGCAGAGAACGTCATACGAACACTGAAGCTTTCTTT
>few|TRBJ2-4|TRBD1|TRBV11-2
CASSPYFRGQDKNIQYF
TGTGCCAGCAGCCCATATTTCAGGGGGCAGGACAAAAACATTCAGTACTTC
>.|TRBJ1-1|.|TRBV7-8
CASSPGVLNTEAFF
TGTGCCAGCAGCCCCGGTGTACTGAACACTGAAGCTTTCTTT
>.|TRBJ2-7|.|TRBV5-1
CASSTGRGSYEQYF
TGCGCCAGCAGCACAGGTCGTGGGTCCTACGAGCAGTACTTC
>.|TRBJ2-5|.|TRBV7-7
CASTPVGGPQETQYF
TGTGCTAGCACCCCCGTCGGGGGGCCCCAAGAGACCCAGTACTTC
>.|TRBJ2-3|TRBD1|TRBV19
CASKGRLATGDVAGTQYF
TGTGCCAGCAAAGGGCGTTTAGCAACAGGGGATGTTGCGGGTACGCAGTATTTT
>.|TRBJ1-5|.|TRBV5-1
CASSLGSDLPQHF
TGCGCCAGCAGCTTGGGGTCCGACCTGCCCCAGCATTTT
>.|TRBJ1-2|.|TRBV6-5
CASSPTPNYGYTF
TGTGCCAGCAGCCCGACCCCCAACTATGGCTACACCTTC
>once|TRBJ2-3|.|TRBV25-1
CASSEPKVRTQYF
TGTGCCAGCAGTGAACCCAAGGTTCGTACGCAGTATTTT
>.|TRBJ2-1|.|TRBV7-3
CASSSTGTASNEQFF
TGTGCCAGCAGCTCAACCGGGACTGCTTCGAATGAGCAGTTCTTC
>.|TRBJ2-2|.|TRBV7-6
CASSLAPQASNTGELFF
TGTGCCAGCAGCTTAGCGCCACAGGCTTCGAACACCGGGGAGCTGTTTTTT
>.|TRBJ2-4|TRBD1|TRBV2
CASMTGFRNQNIQYF
TGTGCCAGCATGACAGGGTTTCGGAACCAAAACATTCAGTACTTC
>.|TRBJ1-2|.|TRBV6-5
CASSYTRIRGHYGYTF
TGTGCCAGCAGTTACACTCGCATCCGGGGCCACTATGGCTACACCTTC
>.|TRBJ2-1|.|TRBV5-5
CASSVETASSFNEQFF
TGTGCCAGCAGCGTAGAGACTGCGAGCTCATTCAATGAGCAGTTCTTC
>.|TRBJ2-3|TRBD2|TRBV19
CASKGSGAGEDTQYF
TGTGCCAGTAAAGGTAGTGGTGCGGGGGAAGATACGCAGTATTTT
>once|TRBJ1-4|.|TRBV4-1
CASSQDRRMEVFWEKLFF
TGCGCCAGCAGCCAAGATCGTCGCATGGAAGTATTCTGGGAAAAACTGTTTTTT
>.|TRBJ1-2|.|TRBV2
CASTAGAGYGYTF
TGTGCCAGCACGGCGGGGGCGGGCTATGGCTACACCTTC
>few|TRBJ2-7|.|TRBV2
CASSAAGKQYF
TGTGCCAGCAGTGCTGCCGGGAAGCAGTACTTC
>.|TRBJ2-1|.|TRBV6-6
CASSYRRGGLYNEQFF
TGTGCCAGCAGTTACAGGAGGGGGGGCTTGTACAATGAGCAGTTCTTC
>once|TRBJ2-7|TRBD1|TRBV18
CASSRRTGGLAYEQYF
TGTGCCAGCTCACGTCGGACAGGGGGACTAGCCTACGAGCAGTACTTC
>.|TRBJ2-5|.|TRBV7-2
CASSFQRGQETQYF
TGTGCCAGCAGCTTTCAACGGGGGCAAGAGACCCAGTACTTC
>.|TRBJ2-7|.|TRBV7-8
CASSFWVSYEQYF
TGTGCCAGCAGCTTTTGGGTATCCTACGAGCAGTACTTC